The 8 T cell receptor beta chains below come from one sample, sequenced in a study of CD4 T cell repertoires in COVID-19 (dated by TCRdb to the early 2020s). The library was produced with the immunoSEQ multiplex PCR assay. TCRdb took this table from immuneACCESS and kept in-frame rearrangements with V and J called. Such tables lack part of the clones; where checked against another copy, unresolved V genes explain under half of the gap, and the rest is unexplained. For this sample there are around 8,200 clones; roughly 84% appear just once. About 2.1% of the sample lies in the top ten. Memory T cell samples that were not cultured went straight to sequencing right after ex vivo isolation. Sample: effector memory CD4+ T cells from blood, taken before the COVID-19 pandemic. The cell subset or site label of this sample denotes: CD4+ T effector memory cells. Receptor source: a human donor who had COVID-19.

This chain links TRBV19 with TRBJ1-5, with 12 bases identical to TRBD1. The germline gives CDR1 LNHDA, CDR2 SQIVND (reference sequence). The V gene end was trimmed by 0 bases and the J gene end by 6 bases; junction bases not matched to a gene: 3. The CDR3 length is 16 residues. The CDR3, as DNA: TGTGCCAGTAGTATAGATGGGACAGGGGGCGGTCAGCCCCAGCATTTT. The encoded protein is CASSIDGTGGGQPQHF.

CDR3 bases: TGTGCCAGCAGCCATGGGCCTTCGTATTTGGATTGGAGGCAAGAGACCCAGTACTTC. Its translation: CASSHGPSYLDWRQETQYF. The V and J genes are TRBV14 and TRBJ2-5, with D perhaps TRBD2 (5 bases). Trimming shortened V by 3 bases and J by 2 bases, and 25 bases separated the two germline ends. The CDR3 is 19 amino acids. From germline, CDR1 is SGHDN and CDR2 FVKESK. Complete variable domain (other parts from reference TRBV14 and TRBJ2-5): EAGVTQFPSHSVIEKGQTVTLRCDPISGHDNLYWYRRVMGKEIKFLLHFVKESKQDESGMPNNRFLAERTGGTYSTLKVQPAELEDSGVYFCASSHGPSYLDWRQETQYFGPGTRLLVL.

The rearrangement links TRBV10-2 to TRBJ2-7, with 8 nucleotides matching TRBD2. There are 15 residues in the CDR3. Per the germline V gene, CDR1 is WSHSY and CDR2 is SAAADI. Trimming cost V 2 bases and J 4 bases; bases outside gene matches: 7. CDR3 residues: CASSEVAGNRYEQYF. The DNA for the CDR3 is TGCGCCAGCAGTGAGGTAGCGGGGAACCGTTACGAGCAGTACTTC.

The chain has TRBV9 and TRBJ2-3; the D is unclear. Germline-derived CDR1 and CDR2 are SGDLS and YYNGEE. The V end was cut by 0 bases, the J end by 6 bases, with 11 bases between. This CDR3 is built from 14 residues. CDR3: CASSVGVLADTQYF. CDR3 bases: TGTGCCAGCAGCGTAGGAGTGCTCGCGGATACGCAGTATTTT.

The chain recombines TRBV6-1 with TRBJ2-7; D is unresolved. Germline V gene sequence: CDR1 MNHNS, CDR2 SASEGT. CDR3 length equals 13 residues. V was cut by 4 bases and J by 3 bases, with 10 bases left in between. The CDR3 sequence is CASSAPGFYEQYF. CDR3 DNA: TGTGCCAGCAGTGCGCCGGGTTTCTACGAGCAGTACTTC.

This chain links TRBV11-2 with TRBJ1-1; D is unresolved. In germline, CDR1 is SGHAT, CDR2 FQNNGV. The CDR3 has 13 amino acids. V shed 3 bases and J shed 3 bases, with 8 bases lying between them. CDR3 nucleotide sequence: TGTGCCAGCAGCTTTTCGGTCGACACTGAAGCTTTCTTT. Protein: CASSFSVDTEAFF.

The chain combines TRBV19 with TRBJ2-3, with D possibly being TRBD1 (6 bases). CDR3 length equals 15 residues. Germline V gene lookup returns CDR1 LNHDA and CDR2 SQIVND (reference sequence). Trimming removed 6 bases at V and 2 bases at J, with 15 bases between. The CDR3 reads CASSPLRDNTDTQYF. The CDR3 DNA is TGTGCCAGTAGCCCCCTCCGGGACAACACAGATACGCAGTATTTT.

The chain recombines TRBV11-2 with TRBJ2-5, with TRBD2 matching 11 bases. The germline V gene encodes CDR1 SGHAT and CDR2 FQNNGV. V trimming: 6 bases; J trimming: 5 bases; junction bases outside the gene matches: 5. CDR3 size: 14 residues. The CDR3 DNA reads as TGTGCCAGCAGGATTAGCGGGGGGGCGGAGACCCAGTACTTC. Encoded protein: CASRISGGAETQYF.